The next 25 T cell receptor beta chains were all read from a single sample in a study of blood T cell repertoires in COVID-19. TCRdb's table, derived via immunoSEQ multiplex PCR, lists solely in-frame clones and lacks some. The sample holds 300,000 to 350,000 clones, around 85% seen once. Sequenced sample: PBMCs or T cells enriched from blood (not recorded which). All receptors come from a woman aged 40 to 55 with acute COVID-19.

Note on this clone: Additional DNA sequences in this sample encode the identical CDR3. The chain links TRBV5-1 to TRBJ1-2, with TRBD1 as a possible D gene (5 bases). The CDR3 totals 13 residues. The germline CDR1 and CDR2 sequences are SGHRS and YFSETQ. V lost 0 bases to trimming and J lost 8 bases, with 11 bases between them. This chain's CDR3 is CASSLAQGGGYTF. The DNA of the CDR3 is TGCGCCAGCAGCTTGGCGCAGGGTGGGGGCTACACCTTC.

V gene TRBV28 combines with J gene TRBJ1-2; the match to TRBD1 covers 8 bases. The CDR3 is 12 residues long. With 6 bases clipped from V and 12 bases from J, the junction kept 9 bases outside the gene matches. Germline CDR1 MDHEN, CDR2 SYDVKM. For the CDR3, the DNA is TGTGCCAGCAGAGCTCCCGGACAGGGACACACCTTC. The encoded protein is CASRAPGQGHTF.

The chain combines TRBV6-1 with TRBJ2-5, with 11 bases identical to TRBD2. V trimming: 4 bases; J trimming: 4 bases; junction bases outside the gene matches: 8. This CDR3 spans 16 amino acids. Per the germline V gene, CDR1 is MNHNS and CDR2 is SASEGT. The CDR3, as DNA: TGTGCCAGCAGTGTTCAACTAGCGGGAGCTCGAGAGACCCAGTACTTC. This codes for CASSVQLAGARETQYF.

The J gene is TRBJ2-1, the V gene TRBV15, with 10 positions matching TRBD2. Germline loops: CDR1 LNHNV, CDR2 YYDKDF (reference sequence). The J segment lost 6 bases and the V segment lost 4 bases, leaving 3 bases of the junction unmatched. CDR3 length equals 14 residues. The CDR3 reads CATSTQREGNEQFF. The DNA of the CDR3 is TGTGCCACCAGCACACAGCGGGAGGGCAATGAGCAGTTCTTC.

Concerning this clone: The germline gene is not matched at one end of the junction; a read error may be the cause. The rearrangement uses TRBV10-3 and TRBJ2-1; 8 positions agree with TRBD2. Germline CDR1 reads ENHRY; CDR2 reads SYGVKD. There are 14 residues in the CDR3. CDR3 residues: CAVSSPGGSNEQFF. The CDR3 DNA is TGTGCCGTCAGCTCGCCGGGAGGGAGTAATGAGCAGTTCTTC.

V is TRBV5-1 and J is TRBJ1-2, with D perhaps matching TRBD1 (5 bases). This CDR3 is 12 amino acids long. V lost 4 bases to trimming and J lost 7 bases, with 11 bases between them. Germline V CDR1 and CDR2: SGHRS, YFSETQ. The DNA of the CDR3 is TGCGCCAGCAGCCCTGGGGCAGGTGGCTACACCTTC. Translation: CASSPGAGGYTF.

The chain is built from TRBV19 and TRBJ2-1; D is perhaps TRBD2 (5 bases). V gave up 8 bases and J gave up 3 bases, with 17 bases separating them. Germline assignment: CDR1 LNHDA and CDR2 SQIVND (reference sequence). The CDR3 is made up of 15 amino acids. CDR3 region: CASRSWTGVYNEQFF. The CDR3, as DNA: TGTGCCAGTCGATCTTGGACTGGAGTCTACAATGAGCAGTTCTTC.

The genes are TRBV5-1 and TRBJ1-4; D might be TRBD1 (5 bases). The CDR3 runs to 14 residues. V was pared by 1 base and J by 12 bases, with 16 bases between. Germline V gene lookup returns CDR1 SGHRS and CDR2 YFSETQ. Here the CDR3 reads CASSLRQSNAELFF. The DNA for the CDR3 is TGCGCCAGCAGCTTGAGACAGTCTAATGCGGAACTGTTTTTT.

The chain employs TRBV18 and TRBJ1-5; no firm D call. The CDR3 totals 14 residues. Trimming removed 2 bases from V and 2 bases from J, with 7 bases in between. From germline, CDR1 is KGHSH and CDR2 LQKENI. In DNA, the CDR3 is TGTGCCAGCTCACCAGGCCACGGCAATCAGCCCCAGCATTTT. Its translation: CASSPGHGNQPQHF. Full variable domain (rest looked up from reference TRBV18 and TRBJ1-5): NAGVMQNPRHLVRRRGQEARLRCSPMKGHSHVYWYRQLPEEGLKFMVYLQKENIIDESGMPKERFSAEFPKEGPSILRIQQVVRGDSAAYFCASSPGHGNQPQHFGDGTRLSIL.

This sequence joins TRBV19 and TRBJ2-1, with 8 bases matching TRBD2. Trimming took 3 bases from V and 5 from J; bases not matched to a gene: 9. Germline loops: CDR1 LNHDA, CDR2 SQIVND (reference sequence). The CDR3 is 16 residues long. CDR3 nucleotide sequence: TGTGCCAGTAGTATTGGGAGGCTAGCGGGTGACAATGAGCAGTTCTTC. Protein: CASSIGRLAGDNEQFF.

CDR3 in DNA: TGTGCCAGCAGCTTAGGGCCAGGGGAGAACACCGGGGAGCTGTTTTTT. Its translation is CASSLGPGENTGELFF. V is TRBV7-9 and J is TRBJ2-2; D might be TRBD1 (6 bases). The V gene's germline CDR1 is SEHNR and CDR2 FQNEAQ (reference sequence). The CDR3 is made up of 16 amino acids. V lost 1 base and J 1 base, leaving 10 bases between the germline ends.

The rearrangement joins TRBV7-8 to TRBJ1-3; D is undetermined. Germline CDR1 and CDR2: SGHVS and FQNEAQ. CDR3 size: 15 residues. V gave up 3 bases and J gave up 0 bases, with 9 bases separating them. The CDR3 nucleotides read TGTGCCAGCAGCTTCGAGGCCTCCTCTGGAAACACCATATATTTT. It specifies CASSFEASSGNTIYF.

The rearrangement joins TRBV28 to TRBJ1-4, with a possible D match to TRBD1 (5 bases). Germline V gene sequence: CDR1 MDHEN, CDR2 SYDVKM. The CDR3 extends over 20 amino acids. Trimming left V 2 bases short and J 4 bases short, with 26 bases between. CDR3 in DNA: TGTGCCAGCAGTTTAGGGCCCGAGACAGTGTCTCGAAGCTTTAATGAAAAACTGTTTTTT. Translated: CASSLGPETVSRSFNEKLFF.

The chain couples TRBV9 to TRBJ1-2, with D tentatively TRBD1 (6 bases). Germline V gene data show CDR1 as SGDLS and CDR2 as YYNGEE. Trimming cost V 3 bases and J 0 bases, with 9 bases left between them. The CDR3 consists of 14 residues. CDR3 loop: CASSADRANYGYTF. As DNA, the CDR3 is TGTGCCAGCAGCGCGGACAGAGCTAACTATGGCTACACCTTC.

The chain joins TRBV7-9 to TRBJ1-5; possible D gene TRBD1, 6 bases. Trimming shortened V by 5 bases and J by 4 bases, and 15 bases separated the two germline ends. Germline V CDR1 and CDR2: SEHNR, FQNEAQ (reference sequence). This CDR3 has 15 residues. The CDR3 sequence: CASSPPGDRNQPQHF. The CDR3 region has the DNA TGTGCCAGCAGCCCGCCAGGGGATCGGAATCAGCCCCAGCATTTT.

The genes are TRBV4-1 and TRBJ1-5; no definite D call. V lost 0 bases to trimming and J lost 5 bases, with 11 bases between them. This CDR3 comprises 15 residues. CDR1 and CDR2 (germline): MGHRA, YSYEKL. In DNA form, the CDR3 reads TGCGCCAGCAGCCAAGATCACAGCGGGCATCAGCCCCAGCATTTT. As protein: CASSQDHSGHQPQHF.

This chain joins TRBV15 and TRBJ2-5; maybe TRBD1 (5 bases). Germline-derived CDR1 and CDR2 are LNHNV and YYDKDF (reference sequence). The CDR3 contains 14 residues. Trimming shortened V by 2 bases and J by 3 bases, and 10 bases separated the two germline ends. The CDR3 DNA is TGTGCCACCAGCAGACAGACAGAGAAAGAGACCCAGTACTTC. Translation: CATSRQTEKETQYF.

J is TRBJ2-7 and V is TRBV24-1; 8 nucleotides match TRBD1. Per the germline V gene, CDR1 is KGHDR and CDR2 is SFDVKD. The V segment lost 2 bases and the J segment 4 bases; nucleotides outside the gene matches: 6. The CDR3 is 15 residues long. CDR3 in amino acids: CATSDSRTGSYEQYF. In DNA, the CDR3 is TGTGCCACCAGTGATTCTAGGACAGGGAGTTACGAGCAGTACTTC.

CDR3 region: CASSRTGRGSTDTQYF. The CDR3 bases are TGTGCCAGCAGCCGGACAGGGCGGGGGAGCACAGATACGCAGTATTTT. This chain links TRBV11-1 with TRBJ2-3; D may be TRBD1 (8 bases). The germline V gene has CDR1 SGHAT and CDR2 FQDESV (reference sequence). V was cut by 5 bases and J by 0 bases, with 15 bases left in between. The CDR3 is 16 amino acids.

This clone has a single count. CDR3 nucleotides: TGTGCCAGCAGCTTCCCGGACAGGGGCTATGGCTACACCTTC. Its translation is CASSFPDRGYGYTF. The chain couples TRBV5-8 to TRBJ1-2; 9 nucleotides match TRBD1. This CDR3 has 14 amino acids. The V gene's germline CDR1 is SGHTS and CDR2 YDEGEE. The ends lost 2 bases at V and 4 bases at J; junction bases unmatched: 3.

The rearrangement joins TRBV28 to TRBJ2-1; 7 nucleotides line up with TRBD2. CDR1 and CDR2 from the germline V gene are MDHEN and SYDVKM. The V segment lost 6 bases and the J segment 6 bases; nucleotides outside the gene matches: 14. The CDR3 is 16 residues long. The CDR3 is CASRTPGGTGGNEQFF. CDR3 DNA: TGTGCCAGCAGGACACCTGGGGGTACGGGAGGCAATGAGCAGTTCTTC.

V is TRBV7-9 and J is TRBJ2-7; 7 nucleotides align to TRBD1. V dropped 5 bases and J dropped 2; count of bases not matched to a gene: 12. The CDR3 contains 16 residues. Germline lookup yields CDR1 SEHNR and CDR2 FQNEAQ (reference sequence). In DNA form, the CDR3 reads TGTGCCAGCAGCCAAACACCAAGACAGGGCCCCTACGAGCAGTACTTC. It encodes CASSQTPRQGPYEQYF.

V is TRBV7-2 and J is TRBJ2-1, with TRBD1 matching 10 bases. CDR3 length equals 15 residues. Trimming removed 5 bases from V and 4 bases from J; junction bases left unmatched: 5. CDR1 is SGHTA, CDR2 FQGNSA, per germline. The CDR3 nucleotides read TGTGCCAGCAGCGTAGACAGGGGGCCTTACAATGAGCAGTTCTTC. It codes for CASSVDRGPYNEQFF.

The chain carries TRBV27 and TRBJ1-5, with D unclear. Deletions cut 2 bases from V and 9 bases from J, with 17 bases between. CDR1 and CDR2 (germline): MNHEY, SMNVEV (reference sequence). The CDR3 has 15 residues. CDR3 in amino acids: CASSLSLDGARPQHF. The CDR3 DNA follows: TGTGCCAGCAGTTTAAGTTTAGACGGTGCTAGGCCCCAGCATTTT.

This sequence joins TRBV6-1 and TRBJ2-4; 7 bases map to TRBD2. Germline V CDR1 and CDR2: MNHNS, SASEGT. This CDR3 spans 15 amino acids. Trimming cost V 2 bases and J 4 bases; bases outside gene matches: 5. The CDR3 here is CASSEWLAEKNIQYF. CDR3 DNA sequence: TGTGCCAGCAGTGAATGGCTAGCGGAGAAAAACATTCAGTACTTC.